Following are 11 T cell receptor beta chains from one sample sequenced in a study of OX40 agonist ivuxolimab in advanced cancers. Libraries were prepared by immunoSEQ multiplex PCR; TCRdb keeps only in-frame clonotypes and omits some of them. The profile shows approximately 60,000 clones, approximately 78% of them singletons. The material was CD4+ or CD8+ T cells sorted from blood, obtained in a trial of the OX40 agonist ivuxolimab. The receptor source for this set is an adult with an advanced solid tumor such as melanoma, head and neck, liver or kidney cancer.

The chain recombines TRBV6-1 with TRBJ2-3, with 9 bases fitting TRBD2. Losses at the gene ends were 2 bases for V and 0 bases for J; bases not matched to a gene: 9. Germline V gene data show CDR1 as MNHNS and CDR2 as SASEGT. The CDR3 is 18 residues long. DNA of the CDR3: TGTGCCAGCAGTGAACTGGCGGGGGGGCTTGGTAGCACAGATACGCAGTATTTT. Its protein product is CASSELAGGLGSTDTQYF.

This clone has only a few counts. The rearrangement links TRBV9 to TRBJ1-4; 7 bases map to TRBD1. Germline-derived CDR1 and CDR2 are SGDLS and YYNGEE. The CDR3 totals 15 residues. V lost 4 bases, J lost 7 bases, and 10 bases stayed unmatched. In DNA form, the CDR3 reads TGTGCCAGCAGCATTCGAACAGGGGCGGGTGAAAAACTGTTTTTT. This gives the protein CASSIRTGAGEKLFF.

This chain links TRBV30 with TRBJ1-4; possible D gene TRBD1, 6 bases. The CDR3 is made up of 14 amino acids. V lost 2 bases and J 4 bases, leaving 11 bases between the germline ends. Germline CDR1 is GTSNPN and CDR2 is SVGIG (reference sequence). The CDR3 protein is CAWSRTDFNEKLFF. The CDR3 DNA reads TGTGCCTGGAGTCGGACAGACTTTAATGAAAAACTGTTTTTT.

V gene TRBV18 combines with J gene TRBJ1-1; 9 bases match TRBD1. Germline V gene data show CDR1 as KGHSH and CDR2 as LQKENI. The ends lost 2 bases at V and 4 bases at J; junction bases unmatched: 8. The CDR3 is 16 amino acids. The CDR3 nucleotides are TGTGCCAGCTCACCATTAGCAGGGACAGGGATCACTGAAGCTTTCTTT. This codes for CASSPLAGTGITEAFF.

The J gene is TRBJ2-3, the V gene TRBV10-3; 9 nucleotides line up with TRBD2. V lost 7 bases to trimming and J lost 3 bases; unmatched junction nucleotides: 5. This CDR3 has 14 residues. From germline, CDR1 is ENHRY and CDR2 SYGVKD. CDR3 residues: CAIKISGGTDTQYF. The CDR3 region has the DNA TGTGCCATCAAAATTAGCGGGGGAACAGATACGCAGTATTTT.

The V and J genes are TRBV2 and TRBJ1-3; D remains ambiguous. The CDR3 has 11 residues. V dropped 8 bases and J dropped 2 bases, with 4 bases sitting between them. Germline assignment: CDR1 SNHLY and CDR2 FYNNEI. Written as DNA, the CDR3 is TGTGCCAGCGGGGCTGGAAACACCATATATTTT. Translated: CASGAGNTIYF.

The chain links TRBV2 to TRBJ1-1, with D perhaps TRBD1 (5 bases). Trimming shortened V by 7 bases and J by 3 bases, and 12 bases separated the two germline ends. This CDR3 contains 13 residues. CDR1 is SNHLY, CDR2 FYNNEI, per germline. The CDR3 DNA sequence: TGTGCCAGCATTTCGCAAGGGGACACTGAAGCTTTCTTT. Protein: CASISQGDTEAFF. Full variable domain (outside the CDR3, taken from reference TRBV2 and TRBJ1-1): EPEVTQTPSHQVTQMGQEVILRCVPISNHLYFYWYRQILGQKVEFLVSFYNNEISEKSEIFDDQFSVERPDGSNFTLKIRSTKLEDSAMYFCASISQGDTEAFFGQGTRLTVV.

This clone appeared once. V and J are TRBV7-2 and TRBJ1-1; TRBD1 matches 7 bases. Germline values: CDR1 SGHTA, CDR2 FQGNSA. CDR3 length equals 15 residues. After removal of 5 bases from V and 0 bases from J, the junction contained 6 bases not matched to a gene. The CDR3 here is CASSSPTGMNTEAFF. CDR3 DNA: TGTGCCAGCAGCAGCCCGACAGGGATGAACACTGAAGCTTTCTTT.

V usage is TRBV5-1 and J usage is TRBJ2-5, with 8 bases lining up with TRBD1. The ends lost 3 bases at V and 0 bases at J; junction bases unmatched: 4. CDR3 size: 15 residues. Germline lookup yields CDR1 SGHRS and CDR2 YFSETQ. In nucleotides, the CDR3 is TGCGCCAGCAGCTCGACAGGGGAGAACCAAGAGACCCAGTACTTC. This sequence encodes CASSSTGENQETQYF. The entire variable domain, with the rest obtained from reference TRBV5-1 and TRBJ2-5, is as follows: KAGVTQTPRYLIKTRGQQVTLSCSPISGHRSVSWYQQTPGQGLQFLFEYFSETQRNKGNFPGRFSGRQFSNSRSEMNVSTLELGDSALYLCASSSTGENQETQYFGPGTRLLVL.

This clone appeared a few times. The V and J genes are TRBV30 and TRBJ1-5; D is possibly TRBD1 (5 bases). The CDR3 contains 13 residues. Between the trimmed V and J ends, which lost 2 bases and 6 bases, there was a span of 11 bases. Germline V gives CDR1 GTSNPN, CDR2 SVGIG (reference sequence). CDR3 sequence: CAWSSQGGQPQHF. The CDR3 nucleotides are TGTGCCTGGAGTAGTCAGGGTGGTCAGCCCCAGCATTTT.

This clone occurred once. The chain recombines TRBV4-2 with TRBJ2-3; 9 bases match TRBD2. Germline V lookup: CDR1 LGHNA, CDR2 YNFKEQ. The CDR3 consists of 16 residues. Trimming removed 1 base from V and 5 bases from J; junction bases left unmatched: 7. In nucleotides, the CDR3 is TGTGCCAGCAGCCAAGCCGGGACTAGCAAGGAAGATACGCAGTATTTT. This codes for CASSQAGTSKEDTQYF.